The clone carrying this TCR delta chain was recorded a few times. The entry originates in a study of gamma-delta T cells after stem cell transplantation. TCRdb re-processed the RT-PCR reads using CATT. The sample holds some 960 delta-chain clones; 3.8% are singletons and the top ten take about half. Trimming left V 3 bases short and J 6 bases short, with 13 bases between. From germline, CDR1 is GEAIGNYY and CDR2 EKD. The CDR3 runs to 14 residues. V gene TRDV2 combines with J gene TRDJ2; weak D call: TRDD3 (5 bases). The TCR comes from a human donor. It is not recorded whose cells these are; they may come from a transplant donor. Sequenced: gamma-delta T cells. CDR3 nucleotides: TGTGCCTGTGACGCCTGGGATGCGGCAGCACAACTCTTCTTT. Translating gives CACDAWDAAAQLFF.